These 30 T cell receptor beta chains originate from one sample sequenced in a study of identical twins. Each CDR3 protein is one row after TCRdb ran MiXCR on the 5' RACE reads. The sample has 300,000 to 400,000 distinct CDR3 sequences; roughly 9% are singletons. Sequencing was performed on naive T cells sorted from blood. Receptor source: a woman aged 50 to 60 in good health.

The sample holds a few counts of this clonotype. The J gene is TRBJ1-2, the V gene TRBV2; 10 bases agree with TRBD1. The CDR3 runs 15 residues. Germline values: CDR1 SNHLY, CDR2 FYNNEI. V shed 6 bases and J 6 bases; nucleotides not matched to a gene: 10. CDR3 sequence reads: CASSGRGTGVNGYTF. The CDR3 coding sequence is TGTGCCAGCAGCGGGAGGGGGACAGGGGTGAATGGCTACACCTTC.

This clonotype has a handful of counts. This rearrangement joins TRBV6-2 or TRBV6-3 to TRBJ1-2, with 7 nucleotides matching TRBD1. Losses at the gene ends were 6 bases for V and 3 bases for J; bases not matched to a gene: 1. The germline V gene has CDR1 MNHEY and CDR2 SVGEGT. The CDR3 spans 12 residues. Here the CDR3 reads CASRTGHYGYTF. For the CDR3, the DNA is TGTGCCAGCAGGACAGGGCACTATGGCTACACCTTC.

This clonotype has just a few counts. One junction end does not reproduce the germline sequence, and a read error may be involved. The chain carries TRBV12-3 or TRBV12-4 and TRBJ2-7, with 8 bases matching TRBD1. This CDR3 is 15 amino acids long. CDR3 protein: CASSLDRGGSYEQYF. CDR3 sequence (DNA): TGTGCCAGCAGCTTAGACAGGGGAGGCTCCTACGAGCAGTACTTC.

This clonotype appeared many times. This rearrangement joins TRBV12-3 or TRBV12-4 to TRBJ1-5, with D possibly matching TRBD1 (6 bases). The CDR3 has 14 amino acids. V lost 7 bases and J lost 5, with 15 bases in between. The CDR3 sequence is CASTPDSPYQPQHF. In DNA, the CDR3 is TGTGCCAGCACCCCGGACAGCCCCTATCAGCCCCAGCATTTT.

This clonotype was recorded at least ten times. The chain couples TRBV4-1 to TRBJ1-3; no clear D. This CDR3 has 11 amino acids. Trimming pared 3 bases from V and 4 bases from J, leaving 1 base between. Germline CDR1 reads MGHRA; CDR2 reads YSYEKL. The CDR3 nucleotides are TGCGCCAGCAGCCAGGGAAACACCATATATTTT. Amino acids: CASSQGNTIYF.

This clonotype appeared a few times. The chain couples TRBV5-5 to TRBJ2-1, with D uncertain. Germline loops: CDR1 SGHKS, CDR2 YYEKEE (reference sequence). This CDR3 is 13 amino acids long. Trimming removed 4 bases from V and 4 bases from J, with 9 bases in between. The CDR3 DNA reads TGTGCCAGCAGCGCCGTGCAATACAATGAGCAGTTCTTC. Translation: CASSAVQYNEQFF.

This clonotype was observed a few times. This rearrangement joins TRBV15 to TRBJ1-4; D possibly corresponds to TRBD1 (5 bases). CDR3 length: 14 amino acids. Trimming stripped 0 bases from V and 13 bases from J, with 15 bases between. Per germline, CDR1 LNHNV and CDR2 YYDKDF (reference sequence). The CDR3 is CATSRDWGGSGLFF. The CDR3 DNA reads TGTGCCACCAGCAGAGATTGGGGGGGAAGTGGACTGTTTTTT.

This clonotype was counted ten times or more. The chain employs TRBV20-1 and TRBJ2-3; no definite D call. The germline V gene has CDR1 DFQATT and CDR2 SNEGSKA (reference sequence). Trimming took off 3 bases at V and 6 bases at J, with 7 bases between the two ends. This CDR3 spans 11 amino acids. CDR3 nucleotides: TGCAGTGCTAGTGTGGGGGATACGCAGTATTTT. Translation gives CSASVGDTQYF.

This clonotype was detected a few times. The chain has TRBV12-3 or TRBV12-4 and TRBJ1-1; 8 bases match TRBD1. The CDR3 is 15 residues long. V dropped 3 bases and J dropped 6; count of bases not matched to a gene: 9. The CDR3 loop reads CASSFPGGAFPEAFF. As DNA, the CDR3 is TGTGCCAGCAGTTTTCCAGGGGGCGCATTCCCTGAAGCTTTCTTT.

Concerning this clonotype: The limits of the CDR3 on the DNA are not certain, so only TCRdb's listed CDR3 is given. This sequence joins TRBV27 and TRBJ2-2; TRBD2 is the table's D call and was not checked against the DNA. The CDR3 is made up of 16 amino acids, end residues included. The germline gives CDR1 MNHEY, CDR2 SMNVEV (reference sequence). The CDR3 protein is CASSLREGIPPGSCFF.

The CDR3 DNA is TGTGCCAGCAGCTTAGCCCGGGACTATATGGATACGCAGTATTTT. This gives the protein CASSLARDYMDTQYF. The chain combines TRBV7-6 with TRBJ2-3; 7 bases align to TRBD2. There are 15 residues in the CDR3. Germline-derived CDR1 and CDR2 are SGHVS and FNYEAQ. Losses at the gene ends were 0 bases for V and 6 bases for J; bases not matched to a gene: 6.

This clonotype came up many times. The V gene is TRBV4-1, the J gene TRBJ1-5; TRBD1 matches at 7 bases. The CDR3 runs 14 residues. The V segment lost 3 bases and the J segment 2 bases; nucleotides outside the gene matches: 1. Germline loops: CDR1 MGHRA, CDR2 YSYEKL. In DNA form, the CDR3 reads TGCGCCAGCAGCCACGGACAGGGCAATCAGCCCCAGCATTTT. This gives the protein CASSHGQGNQPQHF.

The V gene is TRBV5-5, the J gene TRBJ2-1; TRBD2 might be the D (5 bases). V was cut by 7 bases and J by 3 bases, with 8 bases left in between. The CDR3 is 12 residues long. Germline V gene lookup returns CDR1 SGHKS and CDR2 YYEKEE (reference sequence). CDR3 amino acids: CASWGDYNEQFF. The CDR3, as DNA: TGTGCCAGCTGGGGAGACTACAATGAGCAGTTCTTC.

This clonotype appeared many times. This sequence joins TRBV12-3 or TRBV12-4 and TRBJ2-4, with unresolved D. V was trimmed by 3 bases and J by 0 bases, leaving 6 bases between them. The CDR3 sequence is 14 residues long. The DNA of the CDR3 is TGTGCCAGCAGTTTGGGGATAGCCAAAAACATTCAGTACTTC. It encodes CASSLGIAKNIQYF.

This clonotype was observed at least ten times. CDR3 in amino acids: CASRALSGTRETQYF. The CDR3 DNA is TGCGCCAGCAGAGCCTTAAGCGGGACCCGGGAGACCCAGTACTTC. The rearrangement joins TRBV5-1 to TRBJ2-5, with 7 bases that match TRBD2. This CDR3 contains 15 residues. Germline loops: CDR1 SGHRS, CDR2 YFSETQ. V lost 5 bases, J lost 5 bases, and 12 bases stayed unmatched.

In this sample, this clonotype turned up a few times. J is TRBJ2-3 and V is TRBV12-3 or TRBV12-4; D is unresolved. Trimming removed 3 bases at V and 0 bases at J, with 10 bases between. This CDR3 is 15 amino acids long. CDR3 bases: TGTGCCAGCAGTTTGTATAGACCAAGCACAGATACGCAGTATTTT. As protein: CASSLYRPSTDTQYF.

This clonotype was observed a handful of times. The chain joins TRBV7-9 to TRBJ2-7; D gene unclear. V was pared by 11 bases and J by 4 bases, with 12 bases between. Germline-derived CDR1 and CDR2 are SEHNR and FQNEAQ (reference sequence). This CDR3 has 11 amino acids. The CDR3 is CAFDTRYEQYF. Written as DNA, the CDR3 is TGTGCCTTTGATACCCGATACGAGCAGTACTTC.

This chain joins TRBV7-9 and TRBJ2-7; D not certain. The germline V gene encodes CDR1 SEHNR and CDR2 FQNEAQ (reference sequence). V lost 5 bases and J 0 bases, leaving 17 bases between the germline ends. This CDR3 is 16 amino acids long. In DNA form, the CDR3 reads TGTGCCAGCAGCCCCCTGGCCGGACGAACCTCCTACGAGCAGTACTTC. Translated: CASSPLAGRTSYEQYF.

This sequence joins TRBV5-1 and TRBJ2-6, with TRBD1 matching 7 bases. The CDR3 spans 16 residues. In germline, CDR1 is SGHRS, CDR2 YFSETQ. V trimming: 4 bases; J trimming: 1 base; junction bases outside the gene matches: 5. CDR3 DNA: TGCGCCAGCAGCACCACGACAGGGTCTGGGGCCAACGTCCTGACTTTC. Translating it yields CASSTTTGSGANVLTF.

The chain is built from TRBV20-1 and TRBJ1-1; tentative D call: TRBD1 (6 bases). The CDR3 runs 11 residues. V lost 5 bases and J lost 11, with 15 bases in between. The V gene's germline CDR1 is DFQATT and CDR2 SNEGSKA (reference sequence). This CDR3 is CSAAGGLWAFF. The CDR3 region has the DNA TGCAGTGCTGCCGGGGGGCTTTGGGCTTTCTTT.

This clonotype was detected only a few times. The chain recombines TRBV11-2 with TRBJ2-1, with D possibly matching TRBD2 (6 bases). CDR3 size: 21 residues. V lost 3 bases, J lost 0 bases, and 27 bases lay in between. Germline CDR1 reads SGHAT; CDR2 reads FQNNGV. The CDR3 DNA is TGTGCCAGCAGCTTGGGAAGGGGACTTCGAACCCGGTTTAACTCCTACAATGAGCAGTTCTTC. Its translation: CASSLGRGLRTRFNSYNEQFF.

J is TRBJ2-1 and V is TRBV9; 8 bases agree with TRBD2. This CDR3 spans 15 amino acids. From germline, CDR1 is SGDLS and CDR2 YYNGEE. V lost 5 bases, J lost 6 bases, and 10 bases stayed unmatched. In DNA form, the CDR3 reads TGTGCCAGCAGTGGACATCTTAGCGGGATCAATGAGCAGTTCTTC. Its translation is CASSGHLSGINEQFF.

This clonotype was seen more than once but under ten times. V usage is TRBV5-1 and J usage is TRBJ2-7, with no clear D. Trimming pared 1 base from V and 6 bases from J, leaving 11 bases between. Germline V CDR1 and CDR2: SGHRS, YFSETQ. There are 13 residues in the CDR3. CDR3 protein: CASSLMASGEQYV. CDR3 nucleotides: TGCGCCAGCAGCTTGATGGCCTCAGGCGAGCAGTACGTC.

This clonotype was seen more than once but under ten times. J is TRBJ2-1 and V is TRBV3-1; unclear D gene. The CDR3 consists of 19 residues. V was pared by 0 bases and J by 8 bases, with 26 bases between. CDR1 and CDR2 (germline): LGHDT, YNNKEL (reference sequence). CDR3 protein: CASSQDSVRFTHFMDEQFF. CDR3 in DNA: TGTGCCAGCAGCCAAGACTCGGTTCGGTTCACCCACTTTATGGATGAGCAGTTCTTC.

This clonotype was observed a few times. The gene calls are TRBV3-1 and TRBJ2-1; D gene unclear. CDR3 length: 14 amino acids. Germline V CDR1 and CDR2: LGHDT, YNNKEL (reference sequence). V dropped 2 bases and J dropped 1 base, with 6 bases sitting between them. CDR3: CASSQPLSYNEQFF. The CDR3 DNA reads TGTGCCAGCAGCCAACCCCTGTCCTACAATGAGCAGTTCTTC.

The chain links TRBV2 to TRBJ2-7, with TRBD2 matching 7 bases. With 4 bases clipped from V and 2 bases from J, the junction kept 8 bases outside the gene matches. The CDR3 is 15 amino acids. The germline gives CDR1 SNHLY, CDR2 FYNNEI. The CDR3 DNA sequence: TGTGCCAGCAGTGGCGGGGGACGGAACGCCTACGAGCAGTACTTC. Translating gives CASSGGGRNAYEQYF.

This clonotype was seen ten or more times. The chain combines TRBV5-1 with TRBJ2-1, with no clear D. The CDR3 covers 11 residues. Germline assignment: CDR1 SGHRS and CDR2 YFSETQ. V was shortened by 4 bases and J by 7 bases, with 6 bases between the two germline ends. The CDR3 DNA is TGCGCCAGCAGCCGCGCGAATGAGCAGTTCTTC. It is translated as CASSRANEQFF.

With regard to this clonotype: A read error is likely, as this CDR3 ends without the conserved phenylalanine or tryptophan. The V gene is TRBV4-1, the J gene TRBJ2-1, with unresolved D. This CDR3 has 17 residues. V lost 2 bases and J lost 1, with 15 bases in between. Germline V lookup: CDR1 MGHRA, CDR2 YSYEKL. CDR3 residues: CASSQPVRSRSYNEQFL. CDR3 bases: TGCGCCAGCAGCCAACCAGTGAGATCCCGATCCTACAATGAGCAGTTCTTG.

The V call is TRBV5-5, the J call TRBJ1-6; D gene unclear. There are 16 residues in the CDR3. V was cut by 0 bases and J by 6 bases, with 13 bases left in between. Germline V CDR1 and CDR2: SGHKS, YYEKEE (reference sequence). For the CDR3, the DNA is TGTGCCAGCAGCTTGGGGCCCACTGTAGGTAATTCACCCCTCCACTTT. This translates into CASSLGPTVGNSPLHF.

This clonotype occurred many times. This chain joins TRBV24-1 and TRBJ2-1; the D gene is possibly TRBD2 (5 bases). The V end lost 4 bases, the J end lost 3 bases, and 12 bases lay between the germline ends. The CDR3 length is 15 residues. Germline V gene data show CDR1 as KGHDR and CDR2 as SFDVKD. The CDR3 bases are TGTGCCACCAGTGACGGGGTGGCAAGCTACAATGAGCAGTTCTTC. Translated, it gives CATSDGVASYNEQFF.